The present entry profiles one TCR beta chain with its context. Its specificity is unknown. This table comes from immunoSEQ multiplex PCR, and its TCRdb copy is limited to in-frame clones, with some not included. The data show around 130,000 clones, with 90% to 95% seen just once and around 0.15% held by the top ten. The data were obtained in a study of graft-versus-host responses after intestinal transplantation. Germline V gene lookup returns CDR1 SGHNT and CDR2 YYREEE (reference sequence). The V gene lost 0 bases and the J gene lost 5 bases, with 12 bases spanning the gap. CDR3 length equals 14 residues. General observations from the study: Those patients showing graft-donor T cell macrochimerism displayed high graft-versus-host to host-versus-graft clonal ratios in allografts.

The material sequenced was unstimulated CD4+ T cells sorted from spleen or lymph node cells, taken before intestinal transplant. V and J are TRBV5-4 and TRBJ2-7; D is unclear. This sequence originates from a human donor who received an intestinal transplant. CDR3: CASSLDAGGDEQYF. The CDR3 DNA reads as TGTGCCAGCAGCTTGGATGCAGGTGGCGACGAGCAGTACTTC.